One and the same sample provided the 10 T cell receptor beta chains below, sequenced in a study of cytomegalovirus exposure and HLA in healthy donors. Vbeta (60) and Jbeta (13) primers were used in the PCR. Assay: immunoSEQ multiplex PCR; the TCRdb copy retains only in-frame clones and omits some. The table includes 200,000 to 300,000 clones, roughly four fifths detected once. The specimen sequenced was PBMCs. These TCRs come from a woman between 40 and 55 years old in good health and CMV-seropositive.

The chain carries TRBV6-1 and TRBJ1-2; TRBD1 might be the D (6 bases). Germline V gene sequence: CDR1 MNHNS, CDR2 SASEGT. CDR3 size: 16 residues. Trimming cost V 0 bases and J 3 bases, with 14 bases left between them. The CDR3 nucleotides are TGTGCCAGCAGTGAAGCGCTAGGGGGATTGGACTATGGCTACACCTTC. Residues: CASSEALGGLDYGYTF.

The chain couples TRBV29-1 to TRBJ1-2, with TRBD1 as a possible D gene (6 bases). Germline lookup yields CDR1 SQVTM and CDR2 ANQGSEA. Trimming took 3 bases from V and 4 from J, leaving 9 bases between them. The CDR3 has 12 residues. The CDR3 nucleotides read TGCAGCGTTGATAACAGGGTCTATGGCTACACCTTC. It translates to CSVDNRVYGYTF.

The gene calls are TRBV7-9 and TRBJ1-6; tentatively, D is TRBD1 (5 bases). Trimming stripped 3 bases from V and 10 bases from J, with 19 bases between. Germline V gives CDR1 SEHNR, CDR2 FQNEAQ (reference sequence). This CDR3 is built from 16 residues. CDR3 sequence: CASSFTGSGGTSPLHF. CDR3 DNA sequence: TGTGCCAGCAGCTTTACAGGATCTGGGGGGACCTCACCCCTCCACTTT. Together with reference TRBV7-9 and TRBJ1-6, the CDR3 gives the full variable domain: DTGVSQNPRHKITKRGQNVTFRCDPISEHNRLYWYRQTLGQGPEFLTYFQNEAQLEKSRLLSDRFSAERPKGSFSTLEIQRTEQGDSAMYLCASSFTGSGGTSPLHFGNGTRLTVT.

This CDR3 reads CSVGRASGSWGNEQFF. The CDR3 DNA sequence: TGCAGCGTTGGACGGGCTAGCGGGAGCTGGGGAAATGAGCAGTTCTTC. The V call is TRBV29-1, the J call TRBJ2-1, with 10 bases that match TRBD2. This CDR3 comprises 16 residues. V lost 4 bases to trimming and J lost 7 bases; unmatched junction nucleotides: 13. The V gene's germline CDR1 is SQVTM and CDR2 ANQGSEA.

This clone rates as medium-sized. V gene TRBV4-3 combines with J gene TRBJ1-2; D remains unclear. In germline, CDR1 is LGHNA, CDR2 YSLEER. CDR3 length: 13 amino acids. The V gene lost 1 base and the J gene lost 8 bases, with 11 bases spanning the gap. CDR3 amino acids: CASSQVGGNGYTF. CDR3 bases: TGCGCCAGCAGCCAAGTTGGAGGGAACGGCTACACCTTC.

The chain has TRBV7-9 and TRBJ2-3; D call uncertain. Germline assignment: CDR1 SEHNR and CDR2 FQNEAQ (reference sequence). The V gene lost 8 bases and the J gene lost 2 bases, with 14 bases spanning the gap. This CDR3 comprises 14 residues. The CDR3 bases are TGTGCCAGCGAACCACCCGAGAACACAGATACGCAGTATTTT. It is translated as CASEPPENTDTQYF.

The chain recombines TRBV10-3 with TRBJ1-3, with a weak D call TRBD1 (5 bases). The germline gives CDR1 ENHRY, CDR2 SYGVKD. The CDR3 covers 14 residues. V lost 3 bases to trimming and J lost 0 bases, with 6 bases between them. CDR3 sequence reads: CAISDGGSGNTIYF. The CDR3 region has the DNA TGTGCCATCAGTGACGGGGGCTCTGGAAACACCATATATTTT.

This clone was found many times. The chain uses TRBV7-2 and TRBJ2-6; D may be TRBD1 (6 bases). The germline V and J ends were trimmed by 5 bases and 2 bases, with 10 bases remaining between them. Looked up from germline, CDR1 is SGHTA and CDR2 is FQGNSA. The CDR3 runs to 15 residues. In DNA, the CDR3 is TGTGCCAGCAGCCAAGAGGGGGCTGGGGCCAACGTCCTGACTTTC. Translated, it gives CASSQEGAGANVLTF.

This rearrangement joins TRBV6-1 to TRBJ2-1; a weak D match, TRBD2 (6 bases). Trimming took off 2 bases at V and 0 bases at J, with 14 bases between the two ends. CDR3 length: 17 amino acids. Germline V gene lookup returns CDR1 MNHNS and CDR2 SASEGT. CDR3 coding DNA: TGTGCCAGCAGTGAATTTGGAGCGGGTAACTCCTACAATGAGCAGTTCTTC. Its translation: CASSEFGAGNSYNEQFF.

The chain uses TRBV7-8 and TRBJ2-1; D might be TRBD2 (6 bases). The V gene lost 5 bases and the J gene lost 0 bases, with 14 bases spanning the gap. CDR3 size: 16 residues. Germline V gene sequence: CDR1 SGHVS, CDR2 FQNEAQ. The CDR3 sequence: CASSPLGSPSYNEQFF. Here the CDR3 DNA reads TGTGCCAGCAGCCCCCTCGGGAGTCCCTCCTACAATGAGCAGTTCTTC.